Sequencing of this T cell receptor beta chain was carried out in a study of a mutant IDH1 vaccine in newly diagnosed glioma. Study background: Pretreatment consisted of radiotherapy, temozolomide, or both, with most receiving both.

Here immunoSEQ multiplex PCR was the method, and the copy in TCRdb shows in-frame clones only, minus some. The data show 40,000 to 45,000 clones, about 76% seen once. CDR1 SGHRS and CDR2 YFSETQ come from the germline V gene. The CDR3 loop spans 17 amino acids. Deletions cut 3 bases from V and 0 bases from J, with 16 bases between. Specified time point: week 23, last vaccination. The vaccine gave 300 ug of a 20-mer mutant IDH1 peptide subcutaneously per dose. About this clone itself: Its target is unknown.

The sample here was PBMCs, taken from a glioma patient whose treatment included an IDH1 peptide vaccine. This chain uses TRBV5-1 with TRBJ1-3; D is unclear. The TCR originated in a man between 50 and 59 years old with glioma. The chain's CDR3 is CASSSGNGDPSGNTIYF. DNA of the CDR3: TGCGCCAGCAGCTCGGGAAATGGAGACCCCTCTGGAAACACCATATATTTT.